The rows below give T cell receptor beta chains drawn from one sample of a study of T cells after yellow fever vaccination. TCRdb itself ran the 5' RACE reads through MiXCR, one entry per CDR3 protein. The repertoire holds hundreds of thousands of distinct CDR3 sequences, with 9% to 15% as singletons. The sequenced sample was PBMCs, obtained on the day of the yellow fever booster vaccination. The receptors derive from a man younger than 45 who received the YFV17D yellow fever vaccine. Each CDR3 is given with its conserved first and last residue.

v_call,j_call,cdr3_aa
TRBV24-1,TRBJ2-1,CATSDGGGLAGEEQFF
TRBV7-9,TRBJ1-2,CASSLGEGLNGYTF
TRBV7-2,TRBJ2-1,CASSFQSRIARGLPGGVNEQFF
TRBV5-6,TRBJ2-1,CASSSQRSGVISYNEQFF
TRBV7-7,TRBJ2-2,CASSTLAGGPGELFF
TRBV2,TRBJ2-2,CASSWARDTGELFF
TRBV12-3/TRBV12-4,TRBJ2-1,CASSPTLDATGEQFF
TRBV30,TRBJ1-1,CAWSPNSIYTEAFF
TRBV20-1,TRBJ2-5,CSAPTPGWRQETQYF
TRBV7-2,TRBJ2-7,CASRYDPDTFYEQYF
TRBV20-1,TRBJ2-1,CSASPSLLAGSSYNEQFF
TRBV7-6,TRBJ2-3,CASSLPASTDTQYF
TRBV20-1,TRBJ2-2,CSATTSGTHTGELFF
TRBV20-1,TRBJ2-1,CSARDGLAREQFF
TRBV30,TRBJ2-3,CAWRGPGDTQYF
TRBV24-1,TRBJ2-6,CATRVCSSGANVLTF
TRBV5-1,TRBJ2-5,CASSSQGGAGQETQYF
TRBV11-3,TRBJ2-7,CASSSPGQGASGTSGPYEQYF
TRBV5-1,TRBJ2-3,CASSSASTNSGGNEYF
TRBV20-1,TRBJ1-1,CSASPVAEAFF
TRBV18,TRBJ2-1,CASSPSTIYNEQFF
TRBV21-1,TRBJ2-1,CASSTAGTEYNEQFF